The TCR beta chain under discussion was sequenced for a study of blood T cells in healthy people across ages. Primers used in a second PCR of about 6 to 11 cycles were a sample-barcoded 5' primer and a J-beta primer mix. The template-switch adaptor, which had 12 random nucleotides, put a tag on each cDNA molecule. TCRdb re-called the 5' RACE reads through MiXCR, storing one row per CDR3 protein. The data hold hundreds of thousands of distinct CDR3 sequences, with around 48% observed a single time. Germline V CDR1 and CDR2: SEHNR, FQNEAQ (reference sequence). With 5 bases removed from V and 6 bases from J, the gap between germline ends came to 14 bases. The CDR3 runs 14 residues. About this clonotype itself: The antigen is unknown.

Study-wide findings and caveats: Naive T cell percentage showed a strong correlation with TCR beta diversity.

The draw of peripheral blood yielded approximately 10 milliliters from each donor. V gene TRBV7-9 combines with J gene TRBJ2-1, with no clear D. Source material: blood. The receptor was isolated from an older woman in good health. CDR3 amino acids: CASSPGPVSNEQFF. The CDR3 bases are TGTGCCAGCAGCCCCGGGCCGGTGAGCAATGAGCAGTTCTTC.